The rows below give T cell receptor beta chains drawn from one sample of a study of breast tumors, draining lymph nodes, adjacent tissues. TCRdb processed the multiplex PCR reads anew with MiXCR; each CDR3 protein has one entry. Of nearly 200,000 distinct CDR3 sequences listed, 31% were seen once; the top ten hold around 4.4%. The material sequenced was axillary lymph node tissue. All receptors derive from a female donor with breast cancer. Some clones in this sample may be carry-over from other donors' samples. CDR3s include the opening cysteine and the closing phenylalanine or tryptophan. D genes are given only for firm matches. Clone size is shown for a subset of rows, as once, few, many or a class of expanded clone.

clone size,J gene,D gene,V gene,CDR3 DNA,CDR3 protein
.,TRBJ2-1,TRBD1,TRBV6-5,TGTGCCAGCAGTTTCGTTCCTCCCACAGGGGGCTATGAGCAGTTCTTC,CASSFVPPTGGYEQFF
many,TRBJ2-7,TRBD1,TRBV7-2,TGTGCCAGCAGCGTAGGGACAGCTAGCTCCTACGAGCAGTACTTC,CASSVGTASSYEQYF
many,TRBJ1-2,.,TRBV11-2,TGTGCCAGCAGCCAAAATGCCCTGTCGACATCGGAGAGTGGCTACATCTTC,CASSQNALSTSESGYIF
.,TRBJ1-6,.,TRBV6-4,TGTGCCAGCATTGAAAGGGGTCTCCGTTCACCCCTCCACTTT,CASIERGLRSPLHF
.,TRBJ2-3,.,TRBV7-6,TGTGCCAGCAGTCCACAGGGAAGCGACACAGATACGCAGTATTTT,CASSPQGSDTDTQYF
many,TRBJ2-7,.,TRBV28,TGTGCCAGCAGCTACAAACGTGAGCAGTACTTC,CASSYKREQYF
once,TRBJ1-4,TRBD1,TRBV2,TGTGCCAGCAGGACCCGACAGGGTTTAGGAGAAAAACTGTTTTTT,CASRTRQGLGEKLFF
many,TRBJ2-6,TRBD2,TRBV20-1,TGCAGTGCTAGAACTAGCGGGACCCCTGGGGCCAACGTCCTGACTTTC,CSARTSGTPGANVLTF
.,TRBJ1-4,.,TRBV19,TGTGCCAGTAGTATTTTGCGTGAAAAACTGTTTTTT,CASSILREKLFF
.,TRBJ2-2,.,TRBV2,TGTGCCAGCAGTGAACAGTCGACTGGGGAGCTGTTTTTT,CASSEQSTGELFF
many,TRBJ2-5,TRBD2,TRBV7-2,TGTGCCAGCAGCCAGGGACTAGCGGGAGTCATAGAGACCCAGTACTTC,CASSQGLAGVIETQYF
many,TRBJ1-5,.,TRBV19,TGTGCCAGTAGTATAGACCCGGCGAGAGTCAATCAGCCCCAGCATTTT,CASSIDPARVNQPQHF
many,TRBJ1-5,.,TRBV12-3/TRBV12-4,TGTGCCAGCAGTTTAATAGCGGGAAATCAGCCCCAGCATTTT,CASSLIAGNQPQHF
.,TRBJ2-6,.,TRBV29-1,TGCAGCGTTGAGGGGGGGGGGGGCGGGGCCAACGTCCTGACTTTC,CSVEGGGGGANVLTF
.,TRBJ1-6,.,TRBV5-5,TGTGCCAGCAGCTTGGAGGCCAGTTCTTCACCCCTCCACTTT,CASSLEASSSPLHF
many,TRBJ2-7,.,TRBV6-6,TGTGCCAGCAGTTACGTAGTGGGACAAGGCTACGAGCAGTACTTC,CASSYVVGQGYEQYF
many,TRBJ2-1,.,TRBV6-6,TGTGCCAGCGGAGGGGCGGACAATGAGCAGTTCTTC,CASGGADNEQFF
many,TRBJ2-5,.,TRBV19,TGTGCCCCCAGGGGGGGGGGGCCTGAGACCCAGTACTTC,CAPRGGGPETQYF
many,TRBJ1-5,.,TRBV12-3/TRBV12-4,TGTGCCAGCAGTACAGGGAATCAGCCCCAGCATTTT,CASSTGNQPQHF
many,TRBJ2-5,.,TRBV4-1,TGCGCCAGCAGCCAAGATATTGGGCAGGGGTGGGAGACCCAGTACTTC,CASSQDIGQGWETQYF
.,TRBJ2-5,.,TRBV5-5,TGTGCCAGCAGCCCTGTTTGGGCCGGAGAGGAGACCCAGTACTTC,CASSPVWAGEETQYF
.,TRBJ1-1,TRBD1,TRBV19,TGTGCCAGTACCATTACAGGGGTAGGCACTGAAGCTTTCTTT,CASTITGVGTEAFF
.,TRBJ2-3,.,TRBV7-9,TGTGCCAGCAGCTTAGGGACAACGCAGACAGATACGCAGTATTTT,CASSLGTTQTDTQYF
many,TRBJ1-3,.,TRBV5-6,TGTGCCAGCAGCTCCCCAGAGATTGGAAACACCATATATTTT,CASSSPEIGNTIYF
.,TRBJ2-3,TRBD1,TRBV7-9,TGTGCCAGCAGCGCCTTGACAGGGCCAACAGATACGCAGTATTTT,CASSALTGPTDTQYF
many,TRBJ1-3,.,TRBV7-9,TGTGCCGGCAGCTTAGCGGGGGCCCCTGGAAACACCATATATTTT,CAGSLAGAPGNTIYF
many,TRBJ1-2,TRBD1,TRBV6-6,TGTGCCAGCACCCACACGGACAGGGGGCGAAATGGCTACACCTTC,CASTHTDRGRNGYTF
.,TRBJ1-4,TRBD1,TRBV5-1,TGCGCCAGCAGCTACGACAGGGGGGGAAAACTGTTTTTT,CASSYDRGGKLFF
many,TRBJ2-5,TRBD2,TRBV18,TGTGCCAGCTCACTACCTGCGGGAGACCAGTACTTC,CASSLPAGDQYF
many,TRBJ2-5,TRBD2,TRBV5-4,TGTGCCAGCAGCTTGGGGTCCAGGACTAGGATAGGGACCCAGTACTTC,CASSLGSRTRIGTQYF
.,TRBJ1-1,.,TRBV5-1,TGCGCCAGCAGCTTGGCCGGGTCAGGGGCGAACACTGAAGCTTTCTTT,CASSLAGSGANTEAFF
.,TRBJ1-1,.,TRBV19,TGTGCCAGTAGTATAGTGCCGGACACTGAAGCTTTCTTT,CASSIVPDTEAFF
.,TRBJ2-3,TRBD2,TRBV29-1,TGCAGCGTTGGCTGCGTCTTGACTAGCGGGAGGGGGCGGACAGATACGCAGTATTTT,CSVGCVLTSGRGRTDTQYF
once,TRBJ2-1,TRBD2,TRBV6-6,TGTGCCAGCAGTCCGACGGGGGGGCGTAATGAGCGGTTCTTC,CASSPTGGRNERFF
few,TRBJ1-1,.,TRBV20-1,TGCAGTGCTAACCCTTACACTGAAGCTTTCTTT,CSANPYTEAFF
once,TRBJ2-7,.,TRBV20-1,TGCAGTGCTAGAGAGGGACCGGGCGAGCAGTACTTC,CSAREGPGEQYF
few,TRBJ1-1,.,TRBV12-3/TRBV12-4,TGTGCCAGCAGTCGAGTGAACACTGAAGCTTTCTTT,CASSRVNTEAFF
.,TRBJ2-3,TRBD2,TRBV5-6,TGTGCCAGCAGTCCAGGCCGACTAGCGGGAGTGAGGACAGATACGCAGTATTTT,CASSPGRLAGVRTDTQYF
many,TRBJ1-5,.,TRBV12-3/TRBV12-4,TGTGCCAGCATGAAACAGGGTGACGGGCAGCCCCAGCATTTT,CASMKQGDGQPQHF
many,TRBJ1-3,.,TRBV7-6,TGTGCCAGCAGCCCTCGGGACACCTCTGGAAACACCATATATTTT,CASSPRDTSGNTIYF
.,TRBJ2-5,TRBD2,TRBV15,TGTGCCACCAGCAGAGCGGGGGGGGCCCAGTACTTC,CATSRAGGAQYF
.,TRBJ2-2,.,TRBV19,TGTGCCAGTAGCCGGATCTCCGACACCGGGGAGCTGTTTTTT,CASSRISDTGELFF
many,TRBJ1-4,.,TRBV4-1,TGCGCCAGCAGCCTCCTAGGGCGGCGAAATGAAAAACTGTTTTTT,CASSLLGRRNEKLFF
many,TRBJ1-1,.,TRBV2,TGTGCCAGCAGTAGAGGCCCGAGGTCTGAAGCTTTCTTT,CASSRGPRSEAFF
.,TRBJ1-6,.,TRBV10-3,.,CAICSAKRGSSYNSPLHF
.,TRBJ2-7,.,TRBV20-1,TGCAGTGCTAGAGCGGGGGGCGACGAGCAGTACTTC,CSARAGGDEQYF
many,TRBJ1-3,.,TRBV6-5,TGTGCCAGCAGTTACTCAGCAAGAAGAAACACCATATATTTT,CASSYSARRNTIYF
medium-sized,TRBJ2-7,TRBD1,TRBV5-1,TGCGCCAGCTCTACTCAAGGGACAGTCTACGAGCAGTACTTC,CASSTQGTVYEQYF